This TCR beta chain was recovered during a study of blood T cell repertoires in COVID-19. Study overall: Samples taken during acute and convalescent COVID-19 were collected in the United States, Italy and Spain. PBMCs, B-cell-depleted T cells, or T cells were the source of the cDNA or gDNA that made up the material.

This clone was detected only once. Original analysis: How many nucleated cells were present was estimated from reference gene primer amplification. Sequencing used immunoSEQ multiplex PCR; TCRdb keeps in-frame clones, though not all of them. That table supplies the V and J calls and clone size; D and trimming were determined from the DNA. The sample lists around 300,000 clones; approximately 86% were seen once. With V trimmed by 4 bases and J by 9 bases, 5 bases remained unmatched. This CDR3 is 14 amino acids long. Per germline, CDR1 MDHEN and CDR2 SYDVKM. The TCR comes from a young man with active or convalescent COVID-19. Sequencing was carried out using peripheral blood. V and J are TRBV28 and TRBJ1-6; 8 bases are a match to TRBD1. The CDR3 coding sequence is TGTGCCAGCAGTTACCAGGGGGCGGGTTCACCCCTCCACTTT. Encoded protein: CASSYQGAGSPLHF.